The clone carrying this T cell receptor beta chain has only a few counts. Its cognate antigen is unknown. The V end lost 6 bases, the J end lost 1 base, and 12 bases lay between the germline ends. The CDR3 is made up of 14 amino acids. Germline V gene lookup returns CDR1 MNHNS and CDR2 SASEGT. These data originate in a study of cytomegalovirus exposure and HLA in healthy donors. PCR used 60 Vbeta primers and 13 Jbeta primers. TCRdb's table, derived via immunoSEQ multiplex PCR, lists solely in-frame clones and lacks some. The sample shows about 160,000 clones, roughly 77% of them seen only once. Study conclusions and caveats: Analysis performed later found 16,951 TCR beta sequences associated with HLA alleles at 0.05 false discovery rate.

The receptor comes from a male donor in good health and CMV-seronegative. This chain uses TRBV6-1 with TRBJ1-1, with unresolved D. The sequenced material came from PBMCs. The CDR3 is CASSPLAGNTEAFF. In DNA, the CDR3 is TGTGCCAGCAGCCCACTAGCGGGGAACACTGAAGCTTTCTTT.